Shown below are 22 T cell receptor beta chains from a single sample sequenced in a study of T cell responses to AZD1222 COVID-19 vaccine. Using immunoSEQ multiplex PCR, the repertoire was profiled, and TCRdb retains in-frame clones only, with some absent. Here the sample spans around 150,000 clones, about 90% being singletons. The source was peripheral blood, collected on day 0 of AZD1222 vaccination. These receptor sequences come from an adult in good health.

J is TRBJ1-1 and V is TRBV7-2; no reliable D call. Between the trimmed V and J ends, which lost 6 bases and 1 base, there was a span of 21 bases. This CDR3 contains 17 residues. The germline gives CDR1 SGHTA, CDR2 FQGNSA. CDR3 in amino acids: CASSSPETPTGNTEAFF. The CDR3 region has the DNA TGTGCCAGCAGTTCCCCGGAGACTCCAACGGGGAACACTGAAGCTTTCTTT.

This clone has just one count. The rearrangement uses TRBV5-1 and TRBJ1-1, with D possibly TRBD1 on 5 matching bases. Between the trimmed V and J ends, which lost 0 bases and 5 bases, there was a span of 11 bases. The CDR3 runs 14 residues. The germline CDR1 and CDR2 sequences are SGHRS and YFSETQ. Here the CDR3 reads CASSLDGTGTEAFF. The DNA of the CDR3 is TGCGCCAGCAGCTTGGACGGGACGGGGACTGAAGCTTTCTTT. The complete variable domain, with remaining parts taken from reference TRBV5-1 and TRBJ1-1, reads KAGVTQTPRYLIKTRGQQVTLSCSPISGHRSVSWYQQTPGQGLQFLFEYFSETQRNKGNFPGRFSGRQFSNSRSEMNVSTLELGDSALYLCASSLDGTGTEAFFGQGTRLTVV.

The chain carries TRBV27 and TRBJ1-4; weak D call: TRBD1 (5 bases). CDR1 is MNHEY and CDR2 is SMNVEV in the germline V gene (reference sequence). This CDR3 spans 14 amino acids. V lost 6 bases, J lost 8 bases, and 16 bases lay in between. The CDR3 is CASSDWGVDEKLFF. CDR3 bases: TGTGCCAGCAGCGATTGGGGGGTGGACGAAAAACTGTTTTTT.

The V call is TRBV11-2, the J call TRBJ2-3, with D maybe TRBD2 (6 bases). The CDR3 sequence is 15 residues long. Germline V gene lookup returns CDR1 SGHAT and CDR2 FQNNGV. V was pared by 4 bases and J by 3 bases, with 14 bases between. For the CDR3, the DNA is TGTGCCAGCAGCTCCGGCGGCGGGGTGACAGATACGCAGTATTTT. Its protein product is CASSSGGGVTDTQYF.

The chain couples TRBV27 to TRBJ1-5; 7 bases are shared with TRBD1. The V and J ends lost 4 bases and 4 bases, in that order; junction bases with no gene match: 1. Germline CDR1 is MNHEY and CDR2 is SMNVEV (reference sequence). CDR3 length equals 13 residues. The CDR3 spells CASSWDRNQPQHF. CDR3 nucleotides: TGTGCCAGCAGTTGGGACAGAAATCAGCCCCAGCATTTT.

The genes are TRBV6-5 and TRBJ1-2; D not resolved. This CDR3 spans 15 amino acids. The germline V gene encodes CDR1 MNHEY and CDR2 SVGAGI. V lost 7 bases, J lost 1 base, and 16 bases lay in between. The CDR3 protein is CASNPVEDNNYGYTF. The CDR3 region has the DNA TGTGCCAGCAACCCGGTGGAAGACAATAACTATGGCTACACCTTC.

CDR3: CASSLPYPNEQFF. The DNA of the CDR3 is TGTGCCAGCAGCCTACCCTACCCAAATGAGCAGTTCTTC. The rearrangement uses TRBV3-1 (or the pseudogene TRBV3-2) and TRBJ2-1; D is undetermined. The CDR3 totals 13 residues. Germline V gene sequence: CDR1 LGHDT, CDR2 YNNKEL (reference sequence). Trimming shortened V by 4 bases and J by 7 bases, and 11 bases separated the two germline ends.

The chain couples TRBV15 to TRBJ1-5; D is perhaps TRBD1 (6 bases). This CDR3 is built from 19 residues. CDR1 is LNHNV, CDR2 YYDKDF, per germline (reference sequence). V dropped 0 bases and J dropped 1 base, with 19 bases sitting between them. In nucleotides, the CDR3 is TGTGCCACCAGCAGAGATCGGGGGGTTGGGACACTAAGCAATCAGCCCCAGCATTTT. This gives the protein CATSRDRGVGTLSNQPQHF.

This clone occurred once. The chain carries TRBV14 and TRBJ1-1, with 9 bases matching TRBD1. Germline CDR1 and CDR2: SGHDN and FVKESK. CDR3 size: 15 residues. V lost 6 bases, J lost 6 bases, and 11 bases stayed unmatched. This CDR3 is CASRQQGAGRAEAFF. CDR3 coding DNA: TGTGCCAGCAGGCAACAGGGGGCCGGTAGGGCTGAAGCTTTCTTT.

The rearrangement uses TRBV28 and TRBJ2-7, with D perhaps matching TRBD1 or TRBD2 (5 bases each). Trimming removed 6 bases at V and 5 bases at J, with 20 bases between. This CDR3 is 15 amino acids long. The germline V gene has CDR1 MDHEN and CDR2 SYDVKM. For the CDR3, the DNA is TGTGCCAGCAGCCCAGGTGGGGCGGGCGGCGACGAGCAGTACTTC. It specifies CASSPGGAGGDEQYF.

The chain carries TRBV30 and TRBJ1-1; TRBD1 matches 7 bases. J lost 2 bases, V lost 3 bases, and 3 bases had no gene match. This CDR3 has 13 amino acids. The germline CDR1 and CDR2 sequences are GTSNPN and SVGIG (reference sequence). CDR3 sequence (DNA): TGTGCCTGGAGGACAGGGTTAAACACTGAAGCTTTCTTT. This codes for CAWRTGLNTEAFF.

The CDR3: CASSSGTLINYGYTF. The CDR3 nucleotides read TGTGCCAGTAGTAGTGGAACACTTATTAACTATGGCTACACCTTC. The chain combines TRBV19 with TRBJ1-2, with D unresolved. From germline, CDR1 is LNHDA and CDR2 SQIVND (reference sequence). V was pared by 4 bases and J by 1 base, with 13 bases between. The CDR3 extends over 15 amino acids.

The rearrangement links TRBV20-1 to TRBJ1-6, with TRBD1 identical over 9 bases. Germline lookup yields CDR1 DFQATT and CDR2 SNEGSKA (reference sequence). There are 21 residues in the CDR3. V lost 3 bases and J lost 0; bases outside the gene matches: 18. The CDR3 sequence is CSASLSIPGQGTSSYNSPLHF. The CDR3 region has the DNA TGCAGTGCTAGTCTCTCTATCCCGGGACAGGGTACGAGCTCCTATAATTCACCCCTCCACTTT.

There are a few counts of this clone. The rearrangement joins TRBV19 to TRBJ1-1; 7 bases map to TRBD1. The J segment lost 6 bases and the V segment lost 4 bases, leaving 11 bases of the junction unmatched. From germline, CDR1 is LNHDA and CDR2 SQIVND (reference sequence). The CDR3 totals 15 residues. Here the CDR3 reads CASSTEQGRGAEAFF. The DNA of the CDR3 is TGTGCCAGTAGTACAGAACAGGGGAGAGGGGCTGAAGCTTTCTTT.

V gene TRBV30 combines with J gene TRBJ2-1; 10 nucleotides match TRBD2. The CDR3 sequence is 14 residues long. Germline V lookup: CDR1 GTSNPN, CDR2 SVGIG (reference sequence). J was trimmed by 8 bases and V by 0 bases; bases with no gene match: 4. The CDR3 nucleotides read TGTGCCTGGAGTGTTTCTAGCGGGAGTTATGAGCAGTTCTTC. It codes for CAWSVSSGSYEQFF.

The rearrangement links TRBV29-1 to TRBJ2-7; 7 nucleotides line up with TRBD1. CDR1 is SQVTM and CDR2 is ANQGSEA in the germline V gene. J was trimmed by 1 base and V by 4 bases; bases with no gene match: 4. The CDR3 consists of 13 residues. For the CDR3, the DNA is TGCAGCGTTGGGGACAGCGATTCCTACGAGCAGTACTTC. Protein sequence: CSVGDSDSYEQYF.

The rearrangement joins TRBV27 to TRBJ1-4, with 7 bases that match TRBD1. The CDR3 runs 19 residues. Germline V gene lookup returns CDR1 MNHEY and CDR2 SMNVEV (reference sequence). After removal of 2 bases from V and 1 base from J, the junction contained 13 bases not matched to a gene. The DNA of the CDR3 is TGTGCCAGCAGTTTACGGCCACAGGGGTCCCACCTAACTAATGAAAAACTGTTTTTT. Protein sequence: CASSLRPQGSHLTNEKLFF.

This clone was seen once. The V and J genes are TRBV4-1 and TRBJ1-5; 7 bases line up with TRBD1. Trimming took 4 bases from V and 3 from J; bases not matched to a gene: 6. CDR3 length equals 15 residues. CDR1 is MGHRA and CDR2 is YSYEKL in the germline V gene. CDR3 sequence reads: CASSPGQDSNQPQHF. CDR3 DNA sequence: TGCGCCAGCAGCCCAGGACAGGACTCCAATCAGCCCCAGCATTTT.

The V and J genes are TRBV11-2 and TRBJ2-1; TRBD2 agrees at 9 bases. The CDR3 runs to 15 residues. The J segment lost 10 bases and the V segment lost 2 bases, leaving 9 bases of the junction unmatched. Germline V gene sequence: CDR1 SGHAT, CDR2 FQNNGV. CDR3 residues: CASSLISGAGGEQFF. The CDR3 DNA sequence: TGTGCCAGCAGCTTAATATCAGGAGCGGGAGGCGAGCAGTTCTTC.

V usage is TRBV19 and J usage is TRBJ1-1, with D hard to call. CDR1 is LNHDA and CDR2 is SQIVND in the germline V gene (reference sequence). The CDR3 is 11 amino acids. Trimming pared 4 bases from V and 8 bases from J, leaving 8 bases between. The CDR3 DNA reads TGTGCCAGTAGTACGTCATTAGAAGCTTTCTTT. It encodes CASSTSLEAFF.

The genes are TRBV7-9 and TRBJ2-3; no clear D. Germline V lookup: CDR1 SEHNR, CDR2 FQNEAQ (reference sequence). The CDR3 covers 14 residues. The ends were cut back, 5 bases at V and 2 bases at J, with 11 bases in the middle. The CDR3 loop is CASSLATVTDTQYF. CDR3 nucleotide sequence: TGTGCCAGCAGCCTTGCTACCGTCACAGATACGCAGTATTTT.

For the CDR3, the DNA is TGTGCCACCAGCTTCGTCCGGGACGACTTAGGCTACACCTTC. Protein product: CATSFVRDDLGYTF. The V gene is TRBV15, the J gene TRBJ1-2; a possible D gene is TRBD1 (5 bases). CDR1 is LNHNV and CDR2 is YYDKDF in the germline V gene (reference sequence). The length of the CDR3 is 14 residues. With 5 bases removed from V and 8 bases from J, the gap between germline ends came to 18 bases.